This T cell receptor beta chain emerged from a study of blood T cell repertoires in COVID-19. About the research overall: PBMCs, B-cell-depleted T cells, or T cells were the source of the cDNA or gDNA that made up the material.

Trimming took off 4 bases at V and 1 base at J, with 7 bases between the two ends. The V gene's germline CDR1 is MNHEY and CDR2 SVGAGI. The CDR3 extends over 13 amino acids. TCRdb keeps only in-frame clones here, not all; method: immunoSEQ multiplex PCR. The profile shows more than 150,000 clones, roughly 80% of them singletons. The sequence came from a woman older than 75 with COVID-19, enrolled during active disease. This chain links TRBV6-5 with TRBJ1-1; D is uncertain. Source material: peripheral blood. The CDR3 protein is CASSLYRNTEAFF. CDR3 sequence (DNA): TGTGCCAGCAGTTTATACAGGAACACTGAAGCTTTCTTT.